The sequence of this T cell receptor beta chain was determined in a study of identical twins. Whole-study findings and limits: The abundant beta clonotypes from cord blood had fewer insertions, and memory repertoires had none of this.

TCRdb reprocessed the 5' RACE reads via MiXCR and lists one record per CDR3 protein. The table has hundreds of thousands of distinct CDR3 sequences, 15% to 20% seen once; the top ten hold about 12%. Comments on this clonotype: The target antigen is unknown.

With 4 bases removed from V and 5 bases from J, the gap between germline ends came to 7 bases. The germline CDR1 and CDR2 sequences are SGHDT and YYEEEE. The CDR3 is 11 amino acids. The sample also formed part of further work on T cells expressing NK-cell markers. That work contributes: Several experiments confined sorting to alpha-beta TCR T cells with an anti-gamma-delta TCR antibody. In a few donors, dominant clonotypes made up about 28.3-60.1% of CD3+CD56-NKG2C+ cells. Whether expanded NKG2C+ T cell clones were HCMV specific stayed uncertain.

The source of this sequence is a woman younger than 35 in good health. Sequencing was carried out using PBMCs. V usage is TRBV5-6 and J usage is TRBJ2-7; D ambiguous. The CDR3 DNA reads TGTGCCAGCAGCCGTACCCACGAGCAGTACTTC. Its translation: CASSRTHEQYF.